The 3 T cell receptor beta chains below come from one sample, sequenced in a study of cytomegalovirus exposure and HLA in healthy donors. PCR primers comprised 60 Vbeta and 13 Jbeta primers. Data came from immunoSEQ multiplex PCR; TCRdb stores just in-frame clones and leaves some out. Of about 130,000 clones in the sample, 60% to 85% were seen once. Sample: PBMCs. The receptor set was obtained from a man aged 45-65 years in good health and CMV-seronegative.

CDR3 protein: CAIRLTHRSMYEQYF. In DNA form, the CDR3 reads TGTGCCATCAGACTTACTCACCGCTCAATGTACGAGCAGTACTTC. The chain combines TRBV10-3 with TRBJ2-7; D is undetermined. Germline V lookup: CDR1 ENHRY, CDR2 SYGVKD. This CDR3 spans 15 amino acids. The germline V and J ends were trimmed by 6 bases and 4 bases, with 19 bases remaining between them.

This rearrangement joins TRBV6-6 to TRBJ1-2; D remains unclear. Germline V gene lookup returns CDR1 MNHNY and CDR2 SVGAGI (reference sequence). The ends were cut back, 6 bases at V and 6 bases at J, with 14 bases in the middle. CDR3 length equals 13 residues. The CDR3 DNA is TGTGCCAGCAGGATTATGAGTACGGATGGCTACACCTTC. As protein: CASRIMSTDGYTF.

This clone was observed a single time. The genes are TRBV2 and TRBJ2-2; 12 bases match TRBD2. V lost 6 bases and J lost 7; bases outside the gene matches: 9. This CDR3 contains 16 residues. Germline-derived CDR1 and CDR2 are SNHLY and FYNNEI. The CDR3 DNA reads TGTGCCAGCAGGGTACTAGCGGGGGGTTACGGCGGGGAGCTGTTTTTT. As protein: CASRVLAGGYGGELFF.